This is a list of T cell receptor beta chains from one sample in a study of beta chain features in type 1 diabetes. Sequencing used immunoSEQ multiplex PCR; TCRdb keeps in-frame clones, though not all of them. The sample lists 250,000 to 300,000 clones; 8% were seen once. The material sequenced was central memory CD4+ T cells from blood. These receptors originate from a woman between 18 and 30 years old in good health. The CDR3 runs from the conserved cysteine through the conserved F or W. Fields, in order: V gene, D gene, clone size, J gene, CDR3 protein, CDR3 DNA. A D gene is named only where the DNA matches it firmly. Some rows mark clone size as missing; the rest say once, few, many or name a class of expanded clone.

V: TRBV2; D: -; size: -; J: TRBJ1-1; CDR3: CACPDGTGTEAFF; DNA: TGTGCCTGCCCTGATGGGACCGGCACTGAAGCTTTCTTT
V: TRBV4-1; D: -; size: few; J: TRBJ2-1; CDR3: CASSLSEEYNEQFF; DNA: TGCGCCAGCAGCCTCTCGGAGGAGTACAATGAGCAGTTCTTC
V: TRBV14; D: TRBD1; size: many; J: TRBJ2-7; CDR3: CASSQGDRALRNEQYF; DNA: TGTGCCAGCAGCCAAGGGGACAGGGCATTGCGGAACGAGCAGTACTTC
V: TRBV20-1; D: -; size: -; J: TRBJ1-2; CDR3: CTSGTNYGYTF; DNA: TGCACGTCCGGGACTAACTATGGCTACACCTTC
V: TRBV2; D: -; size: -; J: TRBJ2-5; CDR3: CASRRVQGTQYF; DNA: TGTGCCAGCAGAAGGGTCCAGGGGACCCAGTACTTC
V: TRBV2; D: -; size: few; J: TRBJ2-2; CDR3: CASRFTGTTTGELFF; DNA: TGTGCCAGCAGGTTTACCGGGACAACCACCGGGGAGCTGTTTTTT
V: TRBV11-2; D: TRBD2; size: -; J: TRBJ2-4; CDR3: CASSLGLAESKNIQYF; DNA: TGTGCCAGCAGCCTAGGACTAGCGGAGTCCAAAAACATTCAGTACTTC
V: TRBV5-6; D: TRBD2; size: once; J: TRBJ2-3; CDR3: CASSPSPGRASGSDTQYF; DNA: TGTGCCAGCAGCCCCTCTCCGGGACGGGCTAGCGGGAGCGATACGCAGTATTTT
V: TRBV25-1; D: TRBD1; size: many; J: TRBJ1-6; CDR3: CASSVNRGQDLSPLHF; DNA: TGTGCCAGCAGTGTTAACAGGGGTCAGGATTTGTCACCCCTCCACTTT
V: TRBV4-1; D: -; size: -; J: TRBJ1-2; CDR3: CASSQDAPARVGGYTF; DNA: TGCGCCAGCAGCCAAGATGCCCCAGCTAGAGTAGGTGGCTACACCTTC
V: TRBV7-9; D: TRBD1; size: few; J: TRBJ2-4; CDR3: CASSTGTGFDIQYF; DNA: TGTGCCAGCAGCACCGGGACAGGGTTTGACATTCAGTACTTC
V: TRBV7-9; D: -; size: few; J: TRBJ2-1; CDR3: CASSSPLSYNEQFF; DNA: TGTGCCAGCAGCTCTCCCCTTTCCTACAATGAGCAGTTCTTC
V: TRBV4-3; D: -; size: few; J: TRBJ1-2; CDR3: CASSQTVGYNYGYTF; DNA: TGCGCCAGCAGCCAGACCGTTGGGTATAACTATGGCTACACCTTC
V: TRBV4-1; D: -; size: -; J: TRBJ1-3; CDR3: CASSQDPQGAGNTIYF; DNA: TGCGCCAGCAGCCAAGATCCCCAGGGAGCTGGAAACACCATATATTTT
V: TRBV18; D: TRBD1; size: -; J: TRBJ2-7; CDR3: CASSPMTGFSYEQYF; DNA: TGTGCCAGCTCACCTATGACAGGGTTCTCCTACGAGCAGTACTTC
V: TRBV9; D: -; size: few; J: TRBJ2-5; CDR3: CASSVEETQYF; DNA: TGTGCCAGCAGCGTTGAGGAGACCCAGTACTTC
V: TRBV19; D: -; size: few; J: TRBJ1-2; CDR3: CASSRRDGLLNYGYTF; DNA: TGTGCCAGTAGTCGCAGAGACGGACTGCTTAACTATGGCTACACCTTC
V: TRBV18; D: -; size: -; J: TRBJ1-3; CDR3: CASSETVSSGNTIYF; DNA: TGTGCCAGCTCGGAGACAGTTTCCTCTGGAAACACCATATATTTT
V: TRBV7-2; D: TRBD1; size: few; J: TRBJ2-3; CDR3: CASSFWTGGTDTQYF; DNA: TGTGCCAGCAGCTTTTGGACAGGGGGGACAGATACGCAGTATTTT
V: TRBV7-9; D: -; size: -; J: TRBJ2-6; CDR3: CASSLGQGSSGANVLTF; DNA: TGTGCCAGCAGCTTAGGTCAGGGGAGCTCTGGGGCCAACGTCCTGACTTTC
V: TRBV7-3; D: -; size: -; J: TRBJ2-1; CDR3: CASSLTGSESSYNEQFF; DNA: TGTGCCAGCAGCTTAACTGGATCGGAGAGCTCCTACAATGAGCAGTTCTTC
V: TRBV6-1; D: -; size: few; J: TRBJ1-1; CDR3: CASRDLMNTEAFF; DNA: TGTGCCAGCAGGGATCTAATGAACACTGAAGCTTTCTTT
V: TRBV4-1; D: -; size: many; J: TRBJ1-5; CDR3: CASSQDGQGTQPQHF; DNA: TGCGCCAGCAGCCAAGACGGTCAAGGGACTCAGCCCCAGCATTTT
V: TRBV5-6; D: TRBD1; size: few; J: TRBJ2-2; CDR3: CASSFSGTENTGELFF; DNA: TGTGCCAGCAGTTTCTCCGGGACAGAAAACACCGGGGAGCTGTTTTTT
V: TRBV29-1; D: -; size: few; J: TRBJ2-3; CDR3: CSVEGYMSRQPLSTDTQYF; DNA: TGCAGCGTTGAGGGATATATGTCGCGGCAGCCCTTAAGCACAGATACGCAGTATTTT
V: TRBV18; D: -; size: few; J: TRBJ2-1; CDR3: CASSPRLNEQFF; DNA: TGTGCCAGCTCACCACGGCTAAATGAGCAGTTCTTC
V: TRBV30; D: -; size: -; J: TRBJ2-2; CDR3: CAWSVRGELFF; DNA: TGTGCCTGGAGTGTGCGGGGGGAGCTGTTTTTT
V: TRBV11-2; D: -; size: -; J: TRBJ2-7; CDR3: CASSLGAESYEQYF; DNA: TGTGCCAGCAGCTTAGGGGCGGAGAGCTACGAGCAGTACTTC
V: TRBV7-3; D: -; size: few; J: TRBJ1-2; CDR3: CASSLSRDNYGYTF; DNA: TGTGCCAGCAGCTTATCCAGGGACAACTATGGCTACACCTTC
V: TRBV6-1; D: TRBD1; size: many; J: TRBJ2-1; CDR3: CAADSGGYLREQFF; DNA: TGTGCCGCGGACTCAGGGGGCTATCTCCGTGAGCAGTTCTTC
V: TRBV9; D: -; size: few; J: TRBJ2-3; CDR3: CASSGRPFNTDTQYF; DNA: TGTGCCAGCAGCGGACGGCCGTTCAACACAGATACGCAGTATTTT
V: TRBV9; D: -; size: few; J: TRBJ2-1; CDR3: CASSFEGGGPLYNEQFF; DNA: TGTGCCAGCAGCTTTGAGGGCGGCGGGCCCCTTTACAATGAGCAGTTCTTC
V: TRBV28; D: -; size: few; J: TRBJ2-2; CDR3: CASHPVPGVQNTGELFF; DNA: TGTGCCAGCCATCCCGTGCCGGGGGTCCAGAACACCGGGGAGCTGTTTTTT
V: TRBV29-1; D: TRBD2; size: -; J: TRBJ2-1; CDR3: CSVDPSGSHEQFF; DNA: TGCAGCGTTGACCCTAGCGGGAGCCATGAGCAGTTCTTC
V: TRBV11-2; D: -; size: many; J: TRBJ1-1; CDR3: CASIPQGRGEAFF; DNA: TGTGCCAGCATCCCCCAGGGAAGGGGCGAAGCTTTCTTT
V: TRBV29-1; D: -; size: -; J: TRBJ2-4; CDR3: CSVVGAKNIQYF; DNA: TGCAGCGTTGTAGGAGCCAAAAACATTCAGTACTTC
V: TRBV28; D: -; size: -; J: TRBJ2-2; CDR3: CASSLGSTQLFF; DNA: TGTGCCAGCAGTTTAGGGTCCACCCAGCTGTTTTTT
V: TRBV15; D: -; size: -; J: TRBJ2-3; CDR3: CATSRATQLSTDTQYF; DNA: TGTGCCACCAGCAGAGCGACTCAATTAAGCACAGATACGCAGTATTTT
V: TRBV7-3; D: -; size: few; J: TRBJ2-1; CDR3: CASSLAGLSYNEQFF; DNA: TGTGCCAGCAGCTTAGCGGGGCTCTCCTACAATGAGCAGTTCTTC
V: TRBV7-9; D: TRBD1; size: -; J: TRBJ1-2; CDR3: CASSLVGTGPYGYTF; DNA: TGTGCCAGCAGCTTAGTCGGGACAGGGCCCTATGGCTACACCTTC
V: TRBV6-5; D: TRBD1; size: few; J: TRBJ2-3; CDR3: CASRLTTGEDTQYF; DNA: TGTGCCAGCAGGTTAACGACAGGGGAAGATACGCAGTATTTT
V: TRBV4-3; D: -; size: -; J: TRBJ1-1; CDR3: CASSHNTGTGTEAFF; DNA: TGCGCCAGCAGCCATAATACAGGGACGGGCACTGAAGCTTTCTTT
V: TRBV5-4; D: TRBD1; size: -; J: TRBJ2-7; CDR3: CASSSVDRGLRGGEQYF; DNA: TGTGCCAGCAGCTCAGTGGACAGGGGGCTAAGGGGAGGCGAGCAGTACTTC
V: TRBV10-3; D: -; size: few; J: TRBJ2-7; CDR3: CAIRRELQGDLVQYF; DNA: TGTGCCATCAGGAGGGAGCTACAAGGCGACTTAGTGCAGTACTTC
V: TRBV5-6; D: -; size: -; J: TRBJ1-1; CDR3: CASSPRYTEAFF; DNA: TGTGCCAGCAGCCCACGGTACACTGAAGCTTTCTTT
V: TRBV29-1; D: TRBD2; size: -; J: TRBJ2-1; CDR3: CSVGKGLAGYNEQFF; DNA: TGCAGCGTGGGTAAGGGACTAGCGGGCTACAATGAGCAGTTCTTC
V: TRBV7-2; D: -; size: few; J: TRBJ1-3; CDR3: CASSRKTDTIYF; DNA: TGTGCCAGCAGCCGCAAAACGGACACCATATATTTT
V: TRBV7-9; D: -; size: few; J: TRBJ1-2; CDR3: CASSRGHAYGYTF; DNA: TGTGCCAGCAGTCGAGGACATGCCTATGGCTACACCTTC
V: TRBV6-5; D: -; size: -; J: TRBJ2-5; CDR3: CASSSPGAETQYF; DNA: TGTGCCAGCAGTTCTCCGGGCGCGGAGACCCAGTACTTC
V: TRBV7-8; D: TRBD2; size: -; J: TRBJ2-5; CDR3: CASSQGLAPETQYF; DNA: TGTGCCAGCAGCCAGGGACTAGCTCCGGAGACCCAGTACTTC
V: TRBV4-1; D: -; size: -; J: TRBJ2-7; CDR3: CASSQVDLMVSGEQYF; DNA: TGCGCCAGCAGCCAAGTTGACCTTATGGTCTCGGGCGAGCAGTACTTC
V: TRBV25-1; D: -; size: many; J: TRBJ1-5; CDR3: CASSPGSRGQPQHF; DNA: TGTGCCAGCAGTCCCGGGTCGAGGGGTCAGCCCCAGCATTTT
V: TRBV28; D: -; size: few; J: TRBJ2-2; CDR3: CASSLPDLGELFF; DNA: TGTGCCAGCAGTCTCCCTGACCTCGGGGAGCTGTTTTTT
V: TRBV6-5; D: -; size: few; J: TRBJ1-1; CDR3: CASSSPRMNTEAFF; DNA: TGTGCCAGCAGTAGTCCCCGTATGAACACTGAAGCTTTCTTT
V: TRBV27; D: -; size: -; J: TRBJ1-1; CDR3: CASSWRGGGNTEAFF; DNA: TGTGCCAGCAGTTGGCGGGGAGGCGGGAACACTGAAGCTTTCTTT
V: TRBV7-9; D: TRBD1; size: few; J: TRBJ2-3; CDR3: CASSSWGQLDTQYF; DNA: TGTGCCAGCAGCTCTTGGGGACAGCTAGATACGCAGTATTTT
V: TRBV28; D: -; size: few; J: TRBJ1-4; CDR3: CASSSQGREKLFF; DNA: TGTGCCAGCAGTTCTCAGGGGCGCGAAAAACTGTTTTTT
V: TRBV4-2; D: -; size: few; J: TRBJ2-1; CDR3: CASSQSGAGKHEQFF; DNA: TGTGCCAGCAGCCAATCCGGGGCAGGTAAACATGAGCAGTTCTTC
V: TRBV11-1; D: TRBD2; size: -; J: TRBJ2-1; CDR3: CASSPFSGGEYNEQFF; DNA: TGTGCCAGCAGCCCGTTTTCCGGGGGGGAATACAATGAGCAGTTCTTC
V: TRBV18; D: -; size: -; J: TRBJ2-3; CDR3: CASSADSGTDTQYF; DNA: TGTGCCAGCTCGGCGGACTCAGGCACAGATACGCAGTATTTT